This T cell receptor beta chain was captured in a study of OX40 agonist ivuxolimab in advanced cancers. Study-wide context: The dose of intravenous ivuxolimab that patients received every 2 weeks ranged from 0.01 to 10 mg/kg.

Study-level results: Circulating CD4+ and CD8+ T cells showed clonal expansion by week 6 at 0.1 to 3.0 mg/kg. Normalized T-cell clonal expansion was also low in some nonresponders.

The CDR3 totals 15 residues. The J segment lost 8 bases and the V segment lost 5 bases, leaving 12 bases of the junction unmatched. Germline values: CDR1 LNHDA, CDR2 SQIVND (reference sequence). The method was immunoSEQ multiplex PCR; TCRdb's version includes in-frame clones alone and lacks a portion of them. The sample carries over 50,000 clones, nearly 95% recorded once. This clone has just one count. Its specificity is unknown. This sample comprised CD4+ or CD8+ T cells sorted from blood, obtained in a trial of the OX40 agonist ivuxolimab. The sequence came from an adult with an advanced solid tumor such as melanoma, head and neck, liver or kidney cancer. This chain connects TRBV19 to TRBJ1-2; 9 bases match TRBD1. In DNA form, the CDR3 reads TGTGCCAGTAGTCTTCACTTACAGGGGGCGGAAGGCTACACCTTC. Its translation: CASSLHLQGAEGYTF.